The present T cell receptor beta chain was sequenced within a study of early T cells in non-severe SARS-CoV-2 infection. Study-level background: Sequencing targeted bulk RNA from unsorted whole blood, leaving chains unpaired.

cDNA molecules, individually, were tagged with unique molecular identifiers. TCRdb passed the 5' RACE reads through MiXCR, listing each CDR3 protein once. The sample has around 81,000 distinct CDR3 sequences, 14% seen once. The J segment lost 0 bases and the V segment lost 1 base, leaving 6 bases of the junction unmatched. CDR1 is SGHNT and CDR2 is YYREEE in the germline V gene (reference sequence). CDR3 size: 17 residues. The chain employs TRBV5-4 and TRBJ2-2; 7 bases match TRBD1. This TCR was recovered from an adult who was a healthcare worker with PCR-confirmed SARS-CoV-2 infection or an uninfected control (not recorded which). Sequencing was done on a sample of whole blood. The CDR3 nucleotides read TGTGCCAGCAGCTTGTTGGTGACAGGGACGAACACCGGGGAGCTGTTTTTT. The encoded protein is CASSLLVTGTNTGELFF.